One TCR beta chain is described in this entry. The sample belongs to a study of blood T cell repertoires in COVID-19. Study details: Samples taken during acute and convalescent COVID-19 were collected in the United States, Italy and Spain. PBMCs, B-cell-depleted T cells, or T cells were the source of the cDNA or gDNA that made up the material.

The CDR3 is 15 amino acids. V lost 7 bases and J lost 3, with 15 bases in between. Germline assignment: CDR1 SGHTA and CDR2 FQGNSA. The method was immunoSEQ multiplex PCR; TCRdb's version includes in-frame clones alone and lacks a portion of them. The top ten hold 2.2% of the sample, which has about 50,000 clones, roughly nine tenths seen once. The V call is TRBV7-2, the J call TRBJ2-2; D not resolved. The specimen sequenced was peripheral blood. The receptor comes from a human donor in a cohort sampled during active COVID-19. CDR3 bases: TGTGCCAGCACCGCCCCTTACCTAGACACCGGGGAGCTGTTTTTT. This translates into CASTAPYLDTGELFF.